The T cell receptor (beta chain) under discussion was sequenced for a study of T cells in Graves' hyperthyroidism and ophthalmopathy. Ophthalmopathy patients had Clinical Activity Score at least 3, NOSPECS grade at least 4, duration under 3 months. The diagnostic basis comprised clinical symptoms, serum thyroxine and TRAb, thyroid ultrasound and orbital computed tomography. Germline CDR1 and CDR2: SGHAT and FQNNGV. The CDR3 spans 14 residues. V gave up 11 bases and J gave up 3 bases; unmatched junction bases: 11. The CDR3 regions of TCR beta were amplified from RNA transcripts. Initially, a first-round RT-PCR of the TCR CDR3 employed the HTBI primer set. TCRdb re-derived calls from the multiplex PCR reads in MiXCR, one entry per CDR3 protein. The sample carries about 380,000 distinct CDR3 sequences, 15% to 20% recorded once. This clonotype was counted only a few times.

The TCR originated in a man younger than 35 with Graves' ophthalmopathy. Input material: blood. The rearrangement uses TRBV11-2 and TRBJ2-7; TRBD1 aligns across 9 bases. CDR3 DNA: TGTGCCTCCAGACCGGGACAGGGAATCTACGAGCAGTACTTC. This encodes CASRPGQGIYEQYF.